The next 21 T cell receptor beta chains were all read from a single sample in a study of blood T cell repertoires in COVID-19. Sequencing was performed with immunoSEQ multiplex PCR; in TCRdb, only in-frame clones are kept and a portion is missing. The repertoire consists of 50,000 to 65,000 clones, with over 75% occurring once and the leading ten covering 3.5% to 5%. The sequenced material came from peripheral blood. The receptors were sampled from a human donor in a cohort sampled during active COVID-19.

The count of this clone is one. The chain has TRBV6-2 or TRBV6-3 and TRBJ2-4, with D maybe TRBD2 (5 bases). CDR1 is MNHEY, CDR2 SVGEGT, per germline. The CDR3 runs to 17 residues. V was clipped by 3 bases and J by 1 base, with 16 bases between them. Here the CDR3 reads CASSYEWTGLAKNIQYF. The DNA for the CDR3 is TGTGCCAGCAGTTATGAATGGACTGGGCTGGCCAAAAACATTCAGTACTTC.

The CDR3 nucleotides read TGTGCCAGCAGCTTACCAGGGGCTCCTCGCTATGGCTACACCTTC. It encodes CASSLPGAPRYGYTF. The rearrangement links TRBV13 to TRBJ1-2; a weak D match, TRBD1 (6 bases). V gave up 2 bases and J gave up 4 bases, with 14 bases separating them. This CDR3 spans 15 amino acids. Germline V CDR1 and CDR2: PRHDT, FYEKMQ (reference sequence). Looking up the rest from reference TRBV13 and TRBJ1-2 gives the full variable domain: AAGVIQSPRHLIKEKRETATLKCYPIPRHDTVYWYQQGPGQDPQFLISFYEKMQSDKGSIPDRFSAQQFSDYHSELNMSSLELGDSALYFCASSLPGAPRYGYTFGSGTRLTVV.

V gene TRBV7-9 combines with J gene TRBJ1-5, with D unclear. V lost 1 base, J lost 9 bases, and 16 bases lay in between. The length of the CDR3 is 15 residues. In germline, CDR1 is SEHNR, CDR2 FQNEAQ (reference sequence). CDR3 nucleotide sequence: TGTGCCAGCAGCTTAGTAGTCCAGGTCGAGAGGCCCCAGCATTTT. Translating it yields CASSLVVQVERPQHF.

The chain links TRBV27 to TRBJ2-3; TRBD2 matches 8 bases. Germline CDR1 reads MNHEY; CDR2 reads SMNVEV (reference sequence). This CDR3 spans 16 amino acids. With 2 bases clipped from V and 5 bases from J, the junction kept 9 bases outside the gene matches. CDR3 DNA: TGTGCCAGCAGTTTAGTCGGGGGGGCCCGGCGAGATACGCAGTATTTT. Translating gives CASSLVGGARRDTQYF.

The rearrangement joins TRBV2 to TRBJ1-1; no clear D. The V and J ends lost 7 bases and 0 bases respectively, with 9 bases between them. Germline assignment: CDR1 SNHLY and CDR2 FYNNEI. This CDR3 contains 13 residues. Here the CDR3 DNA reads TGTGCCAGCAAAACCACGGTGAACACTGAAGCTTTCTTT. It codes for CASKTTVNTEAFF.

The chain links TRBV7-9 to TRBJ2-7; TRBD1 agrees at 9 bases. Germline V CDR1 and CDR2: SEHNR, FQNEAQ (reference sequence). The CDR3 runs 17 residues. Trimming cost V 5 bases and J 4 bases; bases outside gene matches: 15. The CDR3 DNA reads TGTGCCAGCAGCGAACAGGGGGCGGTTAGCTCGGTTTACGAGCAGTACTTC. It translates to CASSEQGAVSSVYEQYF.

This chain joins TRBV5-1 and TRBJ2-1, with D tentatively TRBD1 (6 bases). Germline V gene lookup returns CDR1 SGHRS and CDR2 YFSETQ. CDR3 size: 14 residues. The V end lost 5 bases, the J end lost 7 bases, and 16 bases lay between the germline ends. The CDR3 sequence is CASRGGYLFNEQFF. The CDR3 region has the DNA TGCGCCAGCAGAGGGGGTTATCTCTTTAATGAGCAGTTCTTC.

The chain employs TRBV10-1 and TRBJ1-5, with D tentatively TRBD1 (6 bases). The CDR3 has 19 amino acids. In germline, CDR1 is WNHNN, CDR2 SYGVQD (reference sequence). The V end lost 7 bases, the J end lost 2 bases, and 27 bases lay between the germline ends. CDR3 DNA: TGCGCCAGCACAGACAGGATTGATCCCCCCGAATGGGGCAATCAGCCCCAGCATTTT. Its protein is CASTDRIDPPEWGNQPQHF.

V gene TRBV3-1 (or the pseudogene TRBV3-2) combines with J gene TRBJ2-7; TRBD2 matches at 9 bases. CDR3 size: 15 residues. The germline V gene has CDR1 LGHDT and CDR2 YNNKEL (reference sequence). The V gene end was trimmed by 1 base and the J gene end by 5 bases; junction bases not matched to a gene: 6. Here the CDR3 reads CASSQVASGIHEQYF. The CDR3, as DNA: TGTGCCAGCAGCCAAGTAGCTAGCGGGATCCACGAGCAGTACTTC.

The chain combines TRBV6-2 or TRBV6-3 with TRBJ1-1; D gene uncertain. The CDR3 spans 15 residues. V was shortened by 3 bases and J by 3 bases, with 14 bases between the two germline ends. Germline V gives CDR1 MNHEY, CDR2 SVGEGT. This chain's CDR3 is CASSYREGVDTEAFF. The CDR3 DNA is TGTGCCAGCAGTTATAGGGAGGGTGTGGACACTGAAGCTTTCTTT.

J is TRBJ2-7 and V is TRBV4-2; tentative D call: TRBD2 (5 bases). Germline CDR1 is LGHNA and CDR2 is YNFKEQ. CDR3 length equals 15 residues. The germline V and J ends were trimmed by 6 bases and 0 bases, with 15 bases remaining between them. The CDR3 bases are TGTGCCAGCAGTCACGGTGCCGGGGACTCCTACGAGCAGTACTTC. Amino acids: CASSHGAGDSYEQYF.

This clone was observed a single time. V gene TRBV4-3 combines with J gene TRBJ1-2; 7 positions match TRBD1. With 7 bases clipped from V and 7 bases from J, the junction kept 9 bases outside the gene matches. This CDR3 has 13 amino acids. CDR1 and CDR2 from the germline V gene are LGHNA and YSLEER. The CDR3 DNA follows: TGCGCCAGCACGTACACAGGGGCCAGTGGCTACACCTTC. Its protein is CASTYTGASGYTF.

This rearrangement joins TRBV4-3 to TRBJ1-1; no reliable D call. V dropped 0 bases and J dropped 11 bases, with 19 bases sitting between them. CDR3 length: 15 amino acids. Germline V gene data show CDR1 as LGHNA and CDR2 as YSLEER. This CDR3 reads CASSQDPAVGTRAFF. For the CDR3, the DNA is TGCGCCAGCAGCCAAGATCCGGCGGTAGGAACTAGGGCTTTCTTT.

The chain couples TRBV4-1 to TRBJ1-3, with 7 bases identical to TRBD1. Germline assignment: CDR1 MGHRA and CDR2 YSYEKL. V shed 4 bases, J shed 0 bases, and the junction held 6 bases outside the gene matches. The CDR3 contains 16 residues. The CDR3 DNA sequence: TGCGCCAGCAGCCCCACAGGGGACCACTCTGGAAACACCATATATTTT. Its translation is CASSPTGDHSGNTIYF.

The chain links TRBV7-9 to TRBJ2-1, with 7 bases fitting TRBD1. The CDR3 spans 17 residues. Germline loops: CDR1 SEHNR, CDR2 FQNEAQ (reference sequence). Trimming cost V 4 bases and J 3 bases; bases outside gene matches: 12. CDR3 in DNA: TGTGCCAGCAGCTCCAACCCAGGGGGTGGCTACTACAATGAGCAGTTCTTC. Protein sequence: CASSSNPGGGYYNEQFF.

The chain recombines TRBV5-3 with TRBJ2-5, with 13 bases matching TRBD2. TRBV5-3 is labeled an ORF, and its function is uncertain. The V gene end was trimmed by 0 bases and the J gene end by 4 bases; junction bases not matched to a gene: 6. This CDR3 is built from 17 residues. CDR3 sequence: CARSLGGLAGEGETQYF. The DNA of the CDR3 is TGTGCCAGAAGCTTGGGTGGACTAGCGGGAGAAGGAGAGACCCAGTACTTC.

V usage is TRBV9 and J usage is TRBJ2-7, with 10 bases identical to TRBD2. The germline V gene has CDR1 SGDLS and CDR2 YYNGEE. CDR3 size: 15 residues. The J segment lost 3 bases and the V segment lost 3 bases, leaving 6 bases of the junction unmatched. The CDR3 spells CASSGSTSGYYEQYF. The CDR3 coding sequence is TGTGCCAGCAGCGGGTCGACTAGCGGGTACTACGAGCAGTACTTC.

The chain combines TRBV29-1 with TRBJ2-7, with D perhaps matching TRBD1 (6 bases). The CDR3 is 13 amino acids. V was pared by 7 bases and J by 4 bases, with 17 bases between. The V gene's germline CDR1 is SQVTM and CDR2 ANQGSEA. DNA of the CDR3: TGCAGCGGAAGTTATACAGGGAGTTACGAGCAGTACTTC. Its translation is CSGSYTGSYEQYF.

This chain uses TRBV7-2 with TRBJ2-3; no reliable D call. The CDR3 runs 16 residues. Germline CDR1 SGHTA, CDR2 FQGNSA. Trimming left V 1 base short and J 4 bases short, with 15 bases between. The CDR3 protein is CASSLGLAQLADTQYF. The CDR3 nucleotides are TGTGCCAGCAGCTTAGGGTTGGCACAGTTAGCAGATACGCAGTATTTT.

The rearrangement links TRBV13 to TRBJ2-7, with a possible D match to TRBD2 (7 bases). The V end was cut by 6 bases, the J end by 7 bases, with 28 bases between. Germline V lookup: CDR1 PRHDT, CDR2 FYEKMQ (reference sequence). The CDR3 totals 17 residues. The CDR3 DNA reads TGTGCCAGCAGTTCGGGGGGCTGGTCGGAAATCCTGGGGGAGCAGTACTTC. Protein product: CASSSGGWSEILGEQYF. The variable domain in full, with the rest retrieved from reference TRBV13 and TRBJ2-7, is AAGVIQSPRHLIKEKRETATLKCYPIPRHDTVYWYQQGPGQDPQFLISFYEKMQSDKGSIPDRFSAQQFSDYHSELNMSSLELGDSALYFCASSSGGWSEILGEQYFGPGTRLTVT.

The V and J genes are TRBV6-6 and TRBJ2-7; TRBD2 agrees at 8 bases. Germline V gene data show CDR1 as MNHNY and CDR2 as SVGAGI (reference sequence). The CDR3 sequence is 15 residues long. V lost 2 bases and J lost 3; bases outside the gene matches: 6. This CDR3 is CASSYTPGLDYEQYF. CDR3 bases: TGTGCCAGCAGTTACACCCCGGGACTAGACTACGAGCAGTACTTC.